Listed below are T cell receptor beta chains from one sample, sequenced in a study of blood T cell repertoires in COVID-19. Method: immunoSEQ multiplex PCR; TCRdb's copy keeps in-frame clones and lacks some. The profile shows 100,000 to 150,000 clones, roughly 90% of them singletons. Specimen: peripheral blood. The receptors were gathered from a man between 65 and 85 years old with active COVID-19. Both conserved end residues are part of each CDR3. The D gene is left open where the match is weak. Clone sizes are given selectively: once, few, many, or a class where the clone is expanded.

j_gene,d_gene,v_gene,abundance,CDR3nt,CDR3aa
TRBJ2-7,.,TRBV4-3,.,TGCGCCAGCAGCCAAGATCCCGTCACCCTGGCGGTAACCCTCTACGAGCAGTACTTC,CASSQDPVTLAVTLYEQYF
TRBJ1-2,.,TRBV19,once,TGTGCCAGTAGTTCGACGACAGGCTATGGCTACACCTTC,CASSSTTGYGYTF
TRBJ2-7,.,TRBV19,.,TGTGCCAGTAGTATAGAGGCGGGATACGAGCAGTACTTC,CASSIEAGYEQYF
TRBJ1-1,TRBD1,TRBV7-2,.,TGTGCCAGCAGCTCGGGAGGGGGCAGGGGGACTGAAGCTTTCTTT,CASSSGGGRGTEAFF
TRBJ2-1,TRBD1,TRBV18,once,TGTGCCAGCTCACCACCGGGACAGGGGGCTTCCTACAATGAGCAGTTCTTC,CASSPPGQGASYNEQFF
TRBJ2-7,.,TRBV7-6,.,TGTGCCAGCAGCTCGGCCCTTAGAGGGAGCTCCTACGAGCAGTACTTC,CASSSALRGSSYEQYF
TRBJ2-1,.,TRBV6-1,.,TGTGCCAGCAGTGAAATCAGGGGCTATGAGCAGTTCTTC,CASSEIRGYEQFF
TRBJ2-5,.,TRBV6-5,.,TGTGCCAGCAGGCAGGGGCGGGAGACCCAGTACTTC,CASRQGRETQYF
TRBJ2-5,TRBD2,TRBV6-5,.,TGTGCCAGCACCCTGGGGGGGGGTCAAGAGACCCAGTACTTC,CASTLGGGQETQYF
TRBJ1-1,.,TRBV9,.,TGTGCCAGCTCGAGAGGCGTCCGGAACACTGAAGCTTTCTTT,CASSRGVRNTEAFF
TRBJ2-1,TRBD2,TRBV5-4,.,TGTGCCAGCAGCTGGACTAGCGGGAGCAATGAGCAGTTCTTC,CASSWTSGSNEQFF
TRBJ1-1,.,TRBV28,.,TGTGCCAGCACCGACTACAAGACGAACACTGAAGCTTTCTTT,CASTDYKTNTEAFF
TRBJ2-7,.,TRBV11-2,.,TGTGCCAGCAGCTGGGACGGGGGTTCCTACGAGCAGTACTTC,CASSWDGGSYEQYF
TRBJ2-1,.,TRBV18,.,TGTGCCAGCTCCCAATCGTTAGGGGAACTCAATGAGCAGTTCTTC,CASSQSLGELNEQFF
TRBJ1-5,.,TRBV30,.,TGTGCCTGGAGTACCGGGAGCAATCAGCCCCAGCATTTT,CAWSTGSNQPQHF
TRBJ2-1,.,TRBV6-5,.,TGTGCCAGCAGTTACTCCGGTCCGAGTACAGTAGGTGAGCAGTTCTTC,CASSYSGPSTVGEQFF
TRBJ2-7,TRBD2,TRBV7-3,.,TGTGCCAGCAGCTTACAGCGGGGGTACGAGCAGTACTTC,CASSLQRGYEQYF